This entry describes one TCR beta chain. Antigen specificity is unknown. Cultured CD4+ T cell DNA was sequenced using the Oncomine TCR Beta short-read assay. TCRdb ran MiXCR on the PCR reads and lists one entry per CDR3 protein. Of over 3,000 distinct CDR3 sequences in the sample, roughly 70% were seen once. The sample is drawn from a study of vaccination and CD4 T cells after COVID-19. Study-level background: Median time from second vaccine dose to sampling was 72 days (14 to 241). Study outcomes and limitations: Median SARS-CoV-2-reactive clonotype numbers went from around 19 to 38; this increase was not significant.

Treatment reported: roughly 11-day PBMC culture with coronavirus spike peptide pools or control peptides (ViraFEST assay). Trimming took off 4 bases at V and 1 base at J, with 7 bases between the two ends. Germline V gene sequence: CDR1 SNHLY, CDR2 FYNNEI. The CDR3 spans 13 residues. Material for sequencing was CD4+ T cells from blood, cultured in vitro. The sequence was obtained from a human donor who had recovered from COVID-19. This chain connects TRBV2 to TRBJ1-1; D is unresolved. The DNA of the CDR3 is TGTGCCAGCAGTGGGGGAGAGAACACTGAAGCTTTCTTT. Translating gives CASSGGENTEAFF.